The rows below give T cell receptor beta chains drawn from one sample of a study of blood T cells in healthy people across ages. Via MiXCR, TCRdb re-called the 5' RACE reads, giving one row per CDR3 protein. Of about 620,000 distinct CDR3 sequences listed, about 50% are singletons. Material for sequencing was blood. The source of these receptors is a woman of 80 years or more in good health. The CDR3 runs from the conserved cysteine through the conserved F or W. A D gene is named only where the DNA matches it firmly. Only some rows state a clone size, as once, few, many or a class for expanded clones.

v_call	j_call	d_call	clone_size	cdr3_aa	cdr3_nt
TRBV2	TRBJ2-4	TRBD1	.	CASSRQPSGTGVLAKNIQYF	TGTGCCAGCAGTCGACAGCCCTCCGGGACAGGGGTGTTAGCCAAAAACATTCAGTACTTC
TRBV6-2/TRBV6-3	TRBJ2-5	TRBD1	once	CASRYTGAQETQYF	TGTGCCAGCAGGTACACAGGGGCCCAAGAGACCCAGTACTTC
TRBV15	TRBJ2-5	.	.	CATSPRLFETQYF	TGTGCCACCAGTCCACGCCTTTTCGAGACCCAGTACTTC
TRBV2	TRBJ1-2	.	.	CASTQIYGGYTF	TGTGCCAGCACTCAAATATATGGTGGCTACACCTTC
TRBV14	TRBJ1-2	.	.	CASSRSGGGLNYGYTF	TGTGCCAGCAGCCGGAGCGGTGGAGGGCTCAACTATGGCTACACCTTC
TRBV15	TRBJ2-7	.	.	CATSRGGAGYEQYF	TGTGCCACCAGCAGAGGAGGCGCGGGATACGAGCAGTACTTC
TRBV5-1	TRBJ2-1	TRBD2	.	CASSSQGLAAYNEQFF	TGCGCCAGCAGCTCGCAAGGACTAGCGGCCTACAATGAGCAGTTCTTC
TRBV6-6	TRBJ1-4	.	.	CASSSTSGVGEKLFF	TGTGCCAGCAGTTCCACCTCAGGAGTAGGTGAAAAACTGTTTTTT
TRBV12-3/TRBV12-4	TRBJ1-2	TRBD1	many	CASSPQDRERGYTF	TGTGCCAGCAGCCCACAGGACAGGGAGAGGGGCTACACCTTC
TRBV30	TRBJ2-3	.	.	CAWSIRTAGTSTDTQYF	TGTGCCTGGTCCATAAGAACGGCAGGGACTAGCACAGATACGCAGTATTTT
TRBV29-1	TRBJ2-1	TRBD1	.	CSGDRADEQFF	TGCAGCGGTGACAGGGCCGATGAGCAGTTCTTC
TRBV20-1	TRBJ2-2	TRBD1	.	CSAVDRGGTGELFF	TGCAGTGCTGTGGACAGGGGGGGCACCGGGGAGCTGTTTTTT
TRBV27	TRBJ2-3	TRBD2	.	CASSLGLAGPWDTQYF	TGTGCCAGCAGTTTAGGACTAGCGGGGCCCTGGGATACGCAGTATTTT
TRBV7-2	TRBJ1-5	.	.	CASTRTFSNQPQHF	TGTGCCAGCACAAGGACTTTTAGCAATCAGCCCCAGCATTTT
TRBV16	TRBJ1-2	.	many	CASSPGTGEGYGYTF	TGTGCCAGCAGCCCCGGGACCGGGGAGGGCTATGGCTACACCTTC
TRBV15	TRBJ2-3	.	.	CATSRVSNRDKPTDTQYF	TGTGCCACCAGCAGAGTTTCTAACCGGGACAAGCCTACAGATACGCAGTATTTT
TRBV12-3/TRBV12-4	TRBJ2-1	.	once	CASSRTRGFNEQFF	TGTGCCAGCAGTCGTACTCGGGGTTTCAATGAGCAGTTCTTC
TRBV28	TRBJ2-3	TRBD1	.	CASSWGDRGTDTQYF	TGTGCCAGCAGTTGGGGTGACAGGGGGACAGATACGCAGTATTTT
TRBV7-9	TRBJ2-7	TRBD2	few	CARGGSYNEQYF	TGTGCCCGCGGGGGGTCCTACAATGAGCAGTACTTC
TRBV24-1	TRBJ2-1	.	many	CATSIGTSSYNEQFF	TGTGCCACCAGTATCGGGACCAGCTCCTACAATGAGCAGTTCTTC
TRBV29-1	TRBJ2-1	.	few	CSVEEGRQFF	TGCAGCGTTGAAGAAGGGCGGCAGTTCTTC
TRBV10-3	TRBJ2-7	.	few	CAISESTGGVYEQYF	TGTGCCATCAGTGAGTCGACTGGCGGAGTGTACGAGCAGTACTTC
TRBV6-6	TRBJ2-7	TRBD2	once	CASSYQRGGFYEQYF	TGTGCCAGCAGTTACCAGCGGGGTGGTTTCTACGAGCAGTACTTC
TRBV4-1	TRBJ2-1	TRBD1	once	CASSQDGTVHNEQFF	TGCGCCAGCAGCCAAGATGGGACAGTCCACAATGAGCAGTTCTTC
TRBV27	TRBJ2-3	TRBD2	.	CASSTQRGASTDTQYF	TGTGCCAGCAGCACACAGCGGGGGGCTAGCACAGATACGCAGTATTTT
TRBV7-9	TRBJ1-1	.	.	CASSPLGVPRAFF	TGTGCCAGCAGCCCCTTGGGGGTTCCTAGGGCTTTCTTT
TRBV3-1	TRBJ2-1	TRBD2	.	CASSQVAGGNNEQFF	TGTGCCAGCAGCCAGGTAGCGGGGGGGAACAATGAGCAGTTCTTC
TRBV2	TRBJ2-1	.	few	CASSSHGTLGDNEQFF	TGTGCCAGCAGTTCCCACGGGACTCTAGGGGACAATGAGCAGTTCTTC
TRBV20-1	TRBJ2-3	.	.	CSARDTSSTDTQYF	TGCAGTGCCAGGGACACCTCTAGCACAGATACGCAGTATTTT
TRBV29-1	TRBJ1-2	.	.	CSVARPLGAEGYTF	TGCAGCGTTGCCCGACCTCTGGGGGCTGAAGGCTACACCTTC
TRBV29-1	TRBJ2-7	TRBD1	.	CSVADRGRSYEQYF	TGCAGCGTAGCCGACAGGGGACGCTCCTACGAGCAGTACTTC
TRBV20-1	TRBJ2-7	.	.	CSASLVGQAPLYEQYF	TGCAGTGCTAGCCTGGTAGGGCAGGCGCCCCTCTACGAGCAGTACTTC
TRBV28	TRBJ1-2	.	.	CASSWQGPPRGYTF	TGTGCCAGCAGTTGGCAGGGTCCCCCGAGGGGCTACACCTTC
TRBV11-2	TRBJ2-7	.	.	CASSFGPRRYEQYF	TGTGCCAGCAGCTTCGGACCCAGGCGCTACGAGCAGTACTTC
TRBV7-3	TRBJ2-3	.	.	CASSRTATSTDTQYF	TGTGCCAGCAGCCGTACAGCAACAAGCACAGATACGCAGTATTTT
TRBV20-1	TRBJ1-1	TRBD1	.	CSASGGSGVGTEAFF	TGCAGTGCCTCAGGGGGTTCCGGGGTGGGGACTGAAGCTTTCTTT
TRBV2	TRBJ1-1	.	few	CASSADTNTEAFF	TGTGCCAGCAGTGCGGACACCAACACTGAAGCTTTCTTT
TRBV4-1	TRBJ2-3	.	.	CASSQSGLNTDTQYF	TGCGCCAGCAGCCAGTCGGGACTGAACACAGATACGCAGTATTTT
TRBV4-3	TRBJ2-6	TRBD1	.	CASSQDLQGATGANVLTF	TGCGCCAGCAGCCAAGATTTACAGGGGGCGACCGGGGCCAACGTCCTGACTTTC
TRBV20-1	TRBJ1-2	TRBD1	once	CSARDPAGGYGYTF	TGCAGTGCTAGAGATCCCGCAGGGGGCTATGGCTACACCTTC
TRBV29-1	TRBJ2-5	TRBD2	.	CSVARTSGRIETQYF	TGCAGCGTAGCTAGGACTAGCGGGAGGATAGAGACCCAGTACTTC
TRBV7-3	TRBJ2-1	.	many	CASSLTSSWTPNEQFF	TGTGCCAGCAGCTTAACCTCCTCTTGGACACCCAATGAGCAGTTCTTC
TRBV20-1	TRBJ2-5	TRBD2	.	CSATFSGRARETQYF	TGCAGTGCTACGTTTAGCGGGAGGGCCCGTGAGACCCAGTACTTC
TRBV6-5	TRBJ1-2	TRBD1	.	CASSARDRDNYGYTF	TGTGCCAGCAGCGCTCGGGACAGGGATAACTATGGCTACACCTTC
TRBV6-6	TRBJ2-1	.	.	CTSSYSGQTFPNNDQFF	TGTACCAGCAGTTACTCGGGGCAAACGTTCCCCAACAATGATCAGTTCTTC
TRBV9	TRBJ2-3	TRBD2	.	CASSVVLQGLAGGFSTGTQYF	TGTGCCAGCAGCGTAGTTTTGCAGGGACTAGCGGGGGGGTTCAGCACAGGTACGCAGTATTTT
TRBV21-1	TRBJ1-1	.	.	CASSKARRPQAFF	TGTGCCAGCAGCAAAGCGCGCCGACCCCAGGCTTTCTTT
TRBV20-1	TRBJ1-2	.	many	CSASAKRGYTF	TGCAGTGCTAGCGCCAAAAGGGGCTACACCTTC
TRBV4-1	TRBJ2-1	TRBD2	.	CASSLYRLAGEGNEQFF	TGCGCCAGCAGCCTTTACCGACTAGCGGGGGAGGGGAATGAGCAGTTCTTC
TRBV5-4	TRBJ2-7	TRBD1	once	CASSPTPGQGYEQYF	TGTGCCAGCAGCCCGACCCCGGGACAGGGTTACGAGCAGTACTTC
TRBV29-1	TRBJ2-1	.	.	CSVTEYNEQFF	TGCAGCGTGACAGAATACAATGAGCAGTTCTTC